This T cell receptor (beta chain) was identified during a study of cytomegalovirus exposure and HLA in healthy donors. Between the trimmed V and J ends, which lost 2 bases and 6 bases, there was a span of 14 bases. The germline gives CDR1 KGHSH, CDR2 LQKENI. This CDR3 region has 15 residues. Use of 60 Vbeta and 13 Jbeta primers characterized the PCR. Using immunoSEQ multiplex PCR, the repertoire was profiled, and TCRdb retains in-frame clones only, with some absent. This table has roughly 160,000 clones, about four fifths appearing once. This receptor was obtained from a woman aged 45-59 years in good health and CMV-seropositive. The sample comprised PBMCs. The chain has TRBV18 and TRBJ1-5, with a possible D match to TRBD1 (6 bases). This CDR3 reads CASSPGRQESQPQHF. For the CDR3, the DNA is TGTGCCAGCTCACCAGGGAGACAGGAGAGTCAGCCCCAGCATTTT.